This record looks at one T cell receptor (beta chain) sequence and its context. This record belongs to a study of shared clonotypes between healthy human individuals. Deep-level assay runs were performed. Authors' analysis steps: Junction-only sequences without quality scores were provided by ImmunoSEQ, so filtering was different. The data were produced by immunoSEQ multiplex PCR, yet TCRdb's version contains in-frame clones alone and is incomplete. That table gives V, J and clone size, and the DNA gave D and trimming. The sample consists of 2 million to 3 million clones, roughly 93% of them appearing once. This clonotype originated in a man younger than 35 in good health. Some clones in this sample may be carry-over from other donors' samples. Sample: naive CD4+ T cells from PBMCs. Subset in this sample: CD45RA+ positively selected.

CDR3 sequence reads: CASSETTYNEQFF. The CDR3 nucleotides are TGCGCCAGTTCGGAGACTACCTACAATGAGCAGTTCTTC. The genes are TRBV5-1 and TRBJ2-1, with a possible D match to TRBD2 (5 bases). Germline-derived CDR1 and CDR2 are SGHRS and YFSETQ. CDR3 length: 13 amino acids. Trimming took off 8 bases at V and 2 bases at J, with 11 bases between the two ends.